A single sample gave rise to the 21 T cell receptor beta chains below, sequenced in a study of T-cell reconstitution after alpha-beta-depleted transplantation in children. As it was prepared, the TCRbeta library received unique molecular identifiers. One entry per CDR3 protein results from TCRdb running MiXCR on the PCR reads. The data show a few hundred thousand distinct CDR3 sequences, around 27% seen once. The sequenced sample was PBMCs, obtained before TCRalphabeta/CD19-depleted stem cell transplant. These receptors all stem from a boy under two years old with Wiskott-Aldrich syndrome, due to receive a stem cell transplant.

CDR3 nucleotides: TGTGCCAGCAGCGTTGGGTCGGGTGGTTCCTACAATGAGCAGTTCTTC. It yields the protein CASSVGSGGSYNEQFF. The J gene is TRBJ2-1, the V gene TRBV9; D gene uncertain. Trimming removed 2 bases at V and 1 base at J, with 13 bases between. The CDR3 length is 16 residues. Germline CDR1 and CDR2: SGDLS and YYNGEE.

This clonotype came up a few times. V gene TRBV10-3 combines with J gene TRBJ2-5; a possible D gene is TRBD2 (7 bases). Trimming removed 3 bases from V and 5 bases from J, with 13 bases in between. CDR3 length: 14 amino acids. Germline CDR1 reads ENHRY; CDR2 reads SYGVKD. Written as DNA, the CDR3 is TGTGCCATCAGTGATTCGGGGGGCGAGGAGACCCAGTACTTC. Protein product: CAISDSGGEETQYF.

This chain connects TRBV14 to TRBJ2-1; 11 positions agree with TRBD2. The CDR3 has 18 residues. V lost 1 base and J lost 8; bases outside the gene matches: 13. CDR1 and CDR2 (germline): SGHDN, FVKESK. The CDR3 nucleotides read TGTGCCAGCAGCCAAGCCGCACTAGCGGGAGTAGGGGGAGATGAGCAGTTCTTC. This translates into CASSQAALAGVGGDEQFF.

This clonotype has a handful of counts. The rearrangement joins TRBV3-1 to TRBJ2-1; no clear D. The CDR3 has 15 residues. Trimming removed 1 base from V and 3 bases from J, with 10 bases in between. Germline loops: CDR1 LGHDT, CDR2 YNNKEL (reference sequence). CDR3 protein: CASSQGRSHYNEQFF. The CDR3 coding sequence is TGTGCCAGCAGCCAAGGGCGATCCCACTACAATGAGCAGTTCTTC.

This clonotype was seen only a few times. The rearrangement links TRBV5-1 to TRBJ2-3; 9 nucleotides agree with TRBD2. CDR3 length: 17 amino acids. The trim removed 4 bases at V and 3 bases at J, leaving 12 bases unmatched. Germline assignment: CDR1 SGHRS and CDR2 YFSETQ. The CDR3 bases are TGCGCCAGCAGCCCGGGGAGTGGGACTAGCTCAACAGATACGCAGTATTTT. Residues: CASSPGSGTSSTDTQYF.

The chain has TRBV20-1 and TRBJ1-2; possibly TRBD1 for D (5 bases). This CDR3 spans 13 amino acids. V gave up 6 bases and J gave up 2 bases, with 13 bases separating them. Germline V gene lookup returns CDR1 DFQATT and CDR2 SNEGSKA (reference sequence). The CDR3 coding sequence is TGCAGTGCCAGGGTACCCAGGAACTATGGCTACACCTTC. This encodes CSARVPRNYGYTF.

The rearrangement joins TRBV28 to TRBJ1-6; 7 nucleotides agree with TRBD1. This CDR3 is 14 amino acids long. V lost 6 bases, J lost 7 bases, and 6 bases stayed unmatched. Germline-derived CDR1 and CDR2 are MDHEN and SYDVKM. CDR3 region: CASRGDSRNSPLHF. The CDR3 DNA reads TGTGCCAGCAGGGGGGACAGCCGGAATTCACCCCTCCACTTT.

In its sample, this clonotype was seen once. V usage is TRBV3-1 and J usage is TRBJ2-1; the D gene is possibly TRBD1 (6 bases). CDR1 is LGHDT, CDR2 YNNKEL, per germline (reference sequence). The CDR3 consists of 15 residues. Trimming shortened V by 2 bases and J by 3 bases, and 11 bases separated the two germline ends. The CDR3 bases are TGTGCCAGCAGCCAAAAGGGGACACTCTACAATGAGCAGTTCTTC. As protein: CASSQKGTLYNEQFF.

This clonotype has a handful of counts. The rearrangement links TRBV15 to TRBJ2-1; 8 bases are shared with TRBD2. Germline CDR1 is LNHNV and CDR2 is YYDKDF (reference sequence). This CDR3 contains 17 residues. Trimming cost V 0 bases and J 0 bases; bases outside gene matches: 4. The CDR3 DNA is TGTGCCACCAGCAGAGATTTACTAGCGGTCTCCTACAATGAGCAGTTCTTC. It specifies CATSRDLLAVSYNEQFF. Filled out from reference TRBV15 and TRBJ2-1, the complete variable domain reads DAMVIQNPRYQVTQFGKPVTLSCSQTLNHNVMYWYQQKSSQAPKLLFHYYDKDFNNEADTPDNFQSRRPNTSFCFLDIRSPGLGDTAMYLCATSRDLLAVSYNEQFFGPGTRLTVL.

In its sample, this clonotype was seen a few times. The chain links TRBV27 to TRBJ2-3; a possible D gene is TRBD2 (5 bases). The CDR3 contains 13 residues. Germline CDR1 and CDR2: MNHEY and SMNVEV (reference sequence). With 6 bases removed from V and 3 bases from J, the gap between germline ends came to 10 bases. The CDR3 nucleotides read TGTGCCAGCAGGGTACTAGTAACAGATACGCAGTATTTT. Encoded protein: CASRVLVTDTQYF.

This clonotype turned up a few times. CDR3 nucleotide sequence: TGTGCCAGCAGCGAGGGGGGGACAGGGTGTCCCTACGAGCAGTACTTC. This sequence encodes CASSEGGTGCPYEQYF. The J gene is TRBJ2-7, the V gene TRBV7-6, with 9 positions matching TRBD1. CDR1 is SGHVS and CDR2 is FNYEAQ in the germline V gene. V lost 5 bases, J lost 2 bases, and 10 bases stayed unmatched. The CDR3 totals 16 residues.

The chain uses TRBV19 and TRBJ1-2, with D unresolved. The CDR3 totals 13 residues. Germline V gene sequence: CDR1 LNHDA, CDR2 SQIVND (reference sequence). V lost 8 bases, J lost 4 bases, and 14 bases lay in between. The CDR3 here is CASGSFVPYGYTF. The CDR3 DNA sequence: TGTGCCAGTGGTTCGTTCGTCCCCTATGGCTACACCTTC. The variable domain in full, completed from reference TRBV19 and TRBJ1-2, reads DGGITQSPKYLFRKEGQNVTLSCEQNLNHDAMYWYRQDPGQGLRLIYYSQIVNDFQKGDIAEGYSVSREKKESFPLTVTSAQKNPTAFYLCASGSFVPYGYTFGSGTRLTVV.

This clonotype was observed a handful of times. The chain employs TRBV9 and TRBJ1-2; 7 nucleotides agree with TRBD1. Trimming took 0 bases from V and 7 from J; bases not matched to a gene: 9. The CDR3 consists of 15 residues. Per the germline V gene, CDR1 is SGDLS and CDR2 is YYNGEE. The CDR3 is CASSVAPRQGTGYTF. CDR3 DNA sequence: TGTGCCAGCAGCGTAGCTCCGAGACAGGGAACTGGCTACACCTTC.

V and J are TRBV29-1 and TRBJ1-1; D gene unclear. The CDR3 is 12 residues long. V lost 6 bases, J lost 3 bases, and 11 bases lay in between. From germline, CDR1 is SQVTM and CDR2 ANQGSEA. The CDR3 spells CSVRGMYTEAFF. In DNA form, the CDR3 reads TGCAGCGTGAGAGGGATGTACACTGAAGCTTTCTTT.

The V and J genes are TRBV6-5 and TRBJ2-7, with 11 bases identical to TRBD2. CDR3 length: 15 amino acids. The V and J ends lost 0 bases and 3 bases, in that order; junction bases with no gene match: 1. Germline-derived CDR1 and CDR2 are MNHEY and SVGAGI. The CDR3 coding sequence is TGTGCCAGCAGTTACTCACTAGCGGGAGTCTACGAGCAGTACTTC. Its translation: CASSYSLAGVYEQYF.

This clonotype appeared many times. The rearrangement uses TRBV29-1 and TRBJ2-1; 14 bases line up with TRBD2. Looked up from germline, CDR1 is SQVTM and CDR2 is ANQGSEA. The CDR3 totals 15 residues. Trimming removed 3 bases from V and 6 bases from J; junction bases left unmatched: 4. Written as DNA, the CDR3 is TGCAGCGTTGATGGTGGGACTAGCGGGAGCAATGAGCAGTTCTTC. It is translated as CSVDGGTSGSNEQFF.

In this sample, this clonotype turned up a few times. This chain joins TRBV7-2 and TRBJ2-4; TRBD2 aligns across 7 bases. The CDR3 totals 17 residues. Losses at the gene ends were 6 bases for V and 0 bases for J; bases not matched to a gene: 11. Germline CDR1 reads SGHTA; CDR2 reads FQGNSA. In DNA form, the CDR3 reads TGTGCCAGCAGGTCACGGGGCGGGGGACTAGCCAAAAACATTCAGTACTTC. It translates to CASRSRGGGLAKNIQYF.

The chain has TRBV6-5 and TRBJ2-7; no definite D call. The CDR3 has 12 amino acids. The V end lost 9 bases, the J end lost 2 bases, and 11 bases lay between the germline ends. Germline-derived CDR1 and CDR2 are MNHEY and SVGAGI. This CDR3 reads CARHSLAYEQYF. The CDR3, as DNA: TGTGCCAGACATTCGTTGGCCTACGAGCAGTACTTC.

This clonotype occurred a few times. This chain joins TRBV11-1 and TRBJ2-1, with 15 bases that match TRBD2. The V gene end was trimmed by 3 bases and the J gene end by 3 bases; junction bases not matched to a gene: 6. This CDR3 comprises 18 residues. Germline CDR1 is SGHAT and CDR2 is FQDESV (reference sequence). CDR3 region: CASSFEGLAGGYYNEQFF. The CDR3 nucleotides are TGTGCCAGCAGCTTTGAGGGACTAGCGGGAGGCTACTACAATGAGCAGTTCTTC.

This clonotype was observed a handful of times. This chain uses TRBV20-1 with TRBJ1-4; D not resolved. The germline V gene encodes CDR1 DFQATT and CDR2 SNEGSKA (reference sequence). V dropped 0 bases and J dropped 7 bases, with 9 bases sitting between them. CDR3 size: 13 residues. The DNA of the CDR3 is TGCAGTGCTAGAGATTTGGGGATTGAAAAACTGTTTTTT. Amino acid sequence: CSARDLGIEKLFF.

The gene calls are TRBV29-1 and TRBJ2-7; weak D call: TRBD1 (6 bases). Trimming stripped 5 bases from V and 7 bases from J, with 15 bases between. This CDR3 contains 12 residues. Germline CDR1 reads SQVTM; CDR2 reads ANQGSEA. The CDR3 region has the DNA TGCAGCGTTCGGGGCAGGGGCCAAGAGCAGTACTTC. Translated: CSVRGRGQEQYF.